This TCR beta chain was identified in a study of T cells in Graves' hyperthyroidism and ophthalmopathy. Study overall: Peripheral blood specimens were obtained at initial diagnosis, prior to any treatment. Findings and caveats of the study: Blood also contained most expanded thyroid clonotypes above 0.001.

This clonotype was seen at least ten times. Its antigen is currently unknown. Template material for amplifying TCR beta CDR3 regions consisted of RNA transcripts. First-round RT-PCR with HTBI primers amplified the TCR CDR3 region. TCRdb reanalysed the multiplex PCR reads using MiXCR and keeps one entry per CDR3 protein. The repertoire holds a few hundred thousand distinct CDR3 sequences, with around 15% as singletons. CDR3 length: 15 amino acids. The ends lost 6 bases at V and 4 bases at J; junction bases unmatched: 7. CDR1 and CDR2 (germline): MNHEY, SMNVEV (reference sequence). The chain recombines TRBV27 with TRBJ2-3; 10 nucleotides agree with TRBD2. The sequenced material came from blood. The sequence was obtained from a woman between 18 and 29 years old with Graves' hyperthyroidism. The DNA for the CDR3 is TGTGCCAGCAGCCGTACTAGCGGGAAGGCAGATACGCAGTATTTT. Amino acid sequence: CASSRTSGKADTQYF.